The source of this TCR beta chain is a study of monozygotic twins with inflammatory bowel disease. Every TCR library drew on around 3,400 ng of total RNA. TCRdb reprocessed the 5' RACE reads and reports one entry per CDR3 protein, with no DNA. The sample has 350,000 to 550,000 distinct CDR3 sequences. CDR1 is LNHDA, CDR2 SQIVND, per germline (reference sequence). CDR3 size: 14 residues. Sequenced: blood. The source is a human donor with ulcerative colitis or Crohn's disease, or a healthy co-twin of an affected twin (not recorded which). The chain carries TRBV19 and TRBJ2-5; TCRdb picks TRBD1, but there is no DNA to check that call. The CDR3 here is CASSIARGRETQYF.